This T cell receptor beta chain stems from a study of T cell repertoires in ileal Crohn's disease. Noted time point: neoterminal ileum biopsy at postoperative endoscopy, about 6 months after surgery. The repertoire was sequenced with immunoSEQ multiplex PCR; TCRdb's copy has only in-frame clones and lacks some. The table records more than 2,500 clones, about three quarters of them present only once. Sequencing was performed on ileal tissue. The source is an adult with Crohn's disease.

The CDR3 sequence: CASSKSQIYEQYF. The CDR3 nucleotides read TGTGCCAGCAGCAAATCTCAGATCTACGAGCAGTACTTC. The chain recombines TRBV21-1 with TRBJ2-7; no check of the table's D call, TRBD1, against the DNA was made. TRBV21-1 is recorded as a pseudogene. The CDR3 covers 13 residues.